This T cell receptor beta chain is drawn from a study of T cell responses to AZD1222 COVID-19 vaccine. TCRdb keeps only in-frame clones here, not all; method: immunoSEQ multiplex PCR. The sample has roughly 200,000 clones, approximately 93% seen once; the top ten hold approximately 1.8%. Of note for this clone: Antigen specificity is unknown.

Study-level points and caveats: A mostly white British donor set with more females was recruited, and clonal diversity was possibly underestimated.

Trimming stripped 4 bases from V and 7 bases from J, with 10 bases between. Germline V gene lookup returns CDR1 SGHTA and CDR2 FQGNSA. The CDR3 runs 12 residues. Sequences were derived from peripheral blood, sampled 28 days after the second AZD1222 dose. The chain employs TRBV7-2 and TRBJ1-1; no firm D call. The clonotype was recovered from an adult who received the AZD1222 COVID-19 vaccine. The CDR3, as DNA: TGTGCCAGCAGCTACAGCAGCGGTGAAGCTTTCTTT. Its protein is CASSYSSGEAFF.